This T cell receptor beta chain was captured by sequencing in a study of control samples from healthy donors and cancer patients (dated by TCRdb to about 2020). Concerning this clone itself: Its target antigen remains unknown. Per-base quality was not reported, and no clone a single base away is much larger than it.

The library relied on the immunoSEQ multiplex PCR assay. TCRdb stores this immuneACCESS table with in-frame sequences only. Part of the clones is absent; in the studies checked, under half of the shortfall reflects unresolved V genes, and no reason is known for the rest. The sample profile shows approximately 120,000 clones; about nine tenths of them were found once. More than 6.5% of the sample belongs to the ten largest clones. Trimming leaves V shorter by 6 bases and J shorter by 7 bases, with the junction holding 6 bases beyond the gene matches. Per the germline V gene, SQVTM is the CDR1 and ANQGSEA is the CDR2. Inclusive of the bounding cysteine and phenylalanine, the CDR3 is 12 residues long. Only the CDR3 part of the read is kept: 36 bases, read in frame from the first base.

The sample was blood. Recombination linked TRBV29-1 to TRBJ1-2, with TRBD1 matching 9 junction bases. The source of this sequence is a man in his forties in good health. The CDR3 amino acid sequence is: CSVAQGAGGYTF. The base sequence is TGCAGCGTGGCACAGGGGGCTGGTGGCTACACCTTC.